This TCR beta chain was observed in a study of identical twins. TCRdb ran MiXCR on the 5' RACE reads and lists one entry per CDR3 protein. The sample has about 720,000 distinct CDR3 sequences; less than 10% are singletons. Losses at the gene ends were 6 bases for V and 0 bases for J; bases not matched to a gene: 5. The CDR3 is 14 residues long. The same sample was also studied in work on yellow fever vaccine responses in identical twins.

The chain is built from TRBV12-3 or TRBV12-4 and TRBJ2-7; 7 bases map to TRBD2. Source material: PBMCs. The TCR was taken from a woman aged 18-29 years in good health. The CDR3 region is CASRERELSYEQYF. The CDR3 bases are TGTGCCAGCAGGGAGCGGGAACTCTCCTACGAGCAGTACTTC.